What follows are 8 T cell receptor beta chains derived from one specimen sequenced in a study of Ad26.COV2.S vaccination and SARS-CoV-2 variants. Treatment in this sample: about 20 received Ad26.COV2.S at low or high dose, single or two shots; several received placebo; per-sample allocation not given. Collection of the samples took place on day 63 after the first injection of vaccine or placebo. TCRdb's table, derived via immunoSEQ multiplex PCR, lists solely in-frame clones and lacks some. This sample has almost 400,000 clones, with 70% to 90% found just once. The sample here was peripheral blood, taken in a trial of Ad26.COV2.S vaccine versus placebo. These receptors were obtained from a person aged 18-65 years who received the Ad26.COV2.S COVID-19 vaccine or a placebo.

The chain combines TRBV6-5 with TRBJ2-5; 12 bases are a match to TRBD2. The ends lost 5 bases at V and 6 bases at J; junction bases unmatched: 7. The CDR3 sequence is 15 residues long. CDR1 is MNHEY, CDR2 SVGAGI, per germline. The CDR3 nucleotides are TGTGCCAGCAGTAGGACTAGCGGGGTTCAGAAGACCCAGTACTTC. Translation gives CASSRTSGVQKTQYF.

About this clone: This sample also contains other DNA sequences that code for the same CDR3. V is TRBV28 and J is TRBJ2-7; 9 bases map to TRBD1. Germline V gene lookup returns CDR1 MDHEN and CDR2 SYDVKM. With V trimmed by 4 bases and J by 6 bases, 7 bases remained unmatched. This CDR3 comprises 14 residues. CDR3 amino acids: CASSSPGQGSEQYF. CDR3 sequence (DNA): TGTGCCAGCAGTTCCCCTGGACAGGGGAGCGAGCAGTACTTC.

This chain uses TRBV5-1 with TRBJ1-2; D possibly corresponds to TRBD1 (6 bases). The CDR3 has 15 residues. V shed 0 bases and J shed 3 bases, with 12 bases lying between them. The V gene's germline CDR1 is SGHRS and CDR2 YFSETQ. The CDR3 sequence is CASSLAARGDYGYTF. DNA of the CDR3: TGCGCCAGCAGCTTGGCAGCGAGGGGGGACTATGGCTACACCTTC.

The chain employs TRBV3-1 (or the pseudogene TRBV3-2) and TRBJ2-1, with TRBD2 matching 7 bases. The CDR3 has 12 residues. Germline trimming cut 3 bases from V and 13 bases from J; bases unmatched to any gene: 6. Germline V gives CDR1 LGHDT, CDR2 YNNKEL (reference sequence). CDR3 amino acids: CASSQGGPFQFF. CDR3 DNA: TGTGCCAGCAGCCAGGGAGGGCCGTTTCAGTTCTTC.

The chain links TRBV6-5 to TRBJ1-5; 8 nucleotides match TRBD1. Germline CDR1 reads MNHEY; CDR2 reads SVGAGI. Losses at the gene ends were 6 bases for V and 6 bases for J; bases not matched to a gene: 4. The CDR3 is made up of 13 amino acids. The CDR3 protein is CASRGTGGQPQHF. The CDR3 bases are TGTGCCAGCAGAGGGACAGGCGGTCAGCCCCAGCATTTT.

The chain combines TRBV2 with TRBJ2-4; 8 bases are shared with TRBD2. The CDR3 loop spans 15 amino acids. Germline loops: CDR1 SNHLY, CDR2 FYNNEI. The ends lost 7 bases at V and 2 bases at J; junction bases unmatched: 7. The CDR3 DNA sequence: TGTGCCAGCAAACTAGCGGAGACTACCAAAAACATTCAGTACTTC. It specifies CASKLAETTKNIQYF. Drawing the rest from reference TRBV2 and TRBJ2-4, the complete variable domain is EPEVTQTPSHQVTQMGQEVILRCVPISNHLYFYWYRQILGQKVEFLVSFYNNEISEKSEIFDDQFSVERPDGSNFTLKIRSTKLEDSAMYFCASKLAETTKNIQYFGAGTRLSVL.

This clone was observed a single time. V usage is TRBV28 and J usage is TRBJ2-4; D may match TRBD1 or TRBD2 (5 bases each). The CDR3 covers 16 residues. Trimming left V 6 bases short and J 0 bases short, with 15 bases between. Germline loops: CDR1 MDHEN, CDR2 SYDVKM. The CDR3 DNA follows: TGTGCCAGCAGAACTTTCGGGACCCGAGCCAAAAACATTCAGTACTTC. Translating it yields CASRTFGTRAKNIQYF.

This chain uses TRBV12-3 or TRBV12-4 with TRBJ2-1; D unresolved. The CDR3 totals 11 residues. Trimming took 5 bases from V and 9 from J, leaving 8 bases between them. CDR3: CASSTVREQFF. CDR3 DNA sequence: TGTGCCAGCAGTACCGTTCGTGAGCAGTTCTTC.